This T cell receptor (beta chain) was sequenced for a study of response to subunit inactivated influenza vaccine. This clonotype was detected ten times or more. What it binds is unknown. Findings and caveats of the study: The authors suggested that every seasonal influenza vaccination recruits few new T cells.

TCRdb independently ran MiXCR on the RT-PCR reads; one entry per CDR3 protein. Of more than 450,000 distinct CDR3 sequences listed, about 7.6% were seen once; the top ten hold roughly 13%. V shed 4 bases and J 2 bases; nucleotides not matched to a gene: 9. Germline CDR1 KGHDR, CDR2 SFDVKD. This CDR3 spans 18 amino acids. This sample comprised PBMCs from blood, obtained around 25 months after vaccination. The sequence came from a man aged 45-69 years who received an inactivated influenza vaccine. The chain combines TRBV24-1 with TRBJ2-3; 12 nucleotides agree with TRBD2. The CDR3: CATSDPTPSGGATDTQYF. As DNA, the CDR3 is TGTGCCACCAGTGACCCGACACCTAGCGGGGGGGCCACAGATACGCAGTATTTT.